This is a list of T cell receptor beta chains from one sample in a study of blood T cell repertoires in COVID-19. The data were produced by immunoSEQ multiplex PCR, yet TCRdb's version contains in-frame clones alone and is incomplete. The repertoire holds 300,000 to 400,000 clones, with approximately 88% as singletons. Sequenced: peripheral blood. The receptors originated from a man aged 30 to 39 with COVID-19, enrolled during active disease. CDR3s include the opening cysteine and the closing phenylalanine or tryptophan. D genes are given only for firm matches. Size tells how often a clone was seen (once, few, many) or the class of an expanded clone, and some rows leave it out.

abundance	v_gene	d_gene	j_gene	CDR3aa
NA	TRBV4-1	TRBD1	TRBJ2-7	CASSFDRGAYEQYF
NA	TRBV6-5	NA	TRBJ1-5	CASSYEKNQPQHF
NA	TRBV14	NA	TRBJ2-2	CASSLGLYTGELFF
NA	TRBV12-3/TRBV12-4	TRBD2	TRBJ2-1	CASSFLRGGQFF
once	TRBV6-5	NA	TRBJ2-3	CASSTQGRGTDTQYF
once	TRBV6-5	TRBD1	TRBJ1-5	CASRRTGDSNQPQHF
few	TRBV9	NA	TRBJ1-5	CASSVDQNSNQPQHF
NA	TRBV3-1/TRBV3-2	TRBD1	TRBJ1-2	CASSQETGAGYGYTF
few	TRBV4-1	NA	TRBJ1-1	CASSQGRGFNTEAFF
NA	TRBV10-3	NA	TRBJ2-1	CAINDRDSYNEQFF
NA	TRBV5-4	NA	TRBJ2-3	CASSLGTVTGTQYF
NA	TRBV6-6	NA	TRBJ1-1	CASSSAGGTEAFF
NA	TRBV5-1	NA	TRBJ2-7	CASSLGALSYEQYF
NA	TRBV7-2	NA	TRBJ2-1	CASSLASSRGHEQFF
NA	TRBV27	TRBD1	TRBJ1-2	CASSFKTPGTDFITDGYTF
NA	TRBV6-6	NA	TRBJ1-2	CASSYSQGGKYGYTF
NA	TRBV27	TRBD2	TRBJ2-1	CASSLELGGVEQFF
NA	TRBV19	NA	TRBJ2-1	CASSSPRAPLRYNEQFF
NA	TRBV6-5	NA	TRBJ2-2	CASSYTPPRNTGELFF
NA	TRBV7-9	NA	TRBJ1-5	CASSLGGVRPGNQPQHF
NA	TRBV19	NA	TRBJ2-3	CASSIDAGTDTQYF
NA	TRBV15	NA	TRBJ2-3	CATARSAHADTQYF
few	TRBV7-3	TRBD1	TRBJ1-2	CASSSYNRGDYGYTF
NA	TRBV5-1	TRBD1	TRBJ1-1	CASSRGQGANTEAFF
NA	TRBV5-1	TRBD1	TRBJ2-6	CASSLTRDRAGANVLTF
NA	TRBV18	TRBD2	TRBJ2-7	CASSPTGRNEQYF